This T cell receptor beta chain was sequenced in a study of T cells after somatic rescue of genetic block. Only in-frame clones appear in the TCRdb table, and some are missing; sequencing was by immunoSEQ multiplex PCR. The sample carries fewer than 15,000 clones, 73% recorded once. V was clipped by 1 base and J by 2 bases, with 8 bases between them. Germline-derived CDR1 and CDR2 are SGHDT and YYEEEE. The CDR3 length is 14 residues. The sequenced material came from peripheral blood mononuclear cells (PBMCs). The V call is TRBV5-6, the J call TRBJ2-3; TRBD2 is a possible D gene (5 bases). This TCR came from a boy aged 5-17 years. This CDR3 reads CASSLSRVTDTQYF. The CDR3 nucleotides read TGTGCCAGCAGCTTGTCGCGGGTCACAGATACGCAGTATTTT. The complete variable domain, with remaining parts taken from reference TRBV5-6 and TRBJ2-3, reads DAGVTQSPTHLIKTRGQQVTLRCSPKSGHDTVSWYQQALGQGPQFIFQYYEEEERQRGNFPDRFSGHQFPNYSSELNVNALLLGDSALYLCASSLSRVTDTQYFGPGTRLTVL.